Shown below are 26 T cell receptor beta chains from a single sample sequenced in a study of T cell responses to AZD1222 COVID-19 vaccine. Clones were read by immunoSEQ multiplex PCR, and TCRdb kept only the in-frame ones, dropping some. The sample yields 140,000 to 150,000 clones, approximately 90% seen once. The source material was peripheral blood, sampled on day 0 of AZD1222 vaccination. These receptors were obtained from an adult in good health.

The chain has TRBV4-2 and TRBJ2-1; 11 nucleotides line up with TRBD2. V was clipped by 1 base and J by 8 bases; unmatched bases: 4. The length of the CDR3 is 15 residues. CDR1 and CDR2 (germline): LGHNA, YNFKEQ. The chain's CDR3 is CASSQGSGRAHEQFF. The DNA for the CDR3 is TGTGCCAGCAGCCAAGGTAGCGGGAGGGCCCATGAGCAGTTCTTC.

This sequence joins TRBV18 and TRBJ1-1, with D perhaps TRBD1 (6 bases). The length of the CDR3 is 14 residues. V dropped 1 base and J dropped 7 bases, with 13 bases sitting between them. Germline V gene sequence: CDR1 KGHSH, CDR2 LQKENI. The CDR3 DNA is TGTGCCAGCTCACCACGACAGGTGGAGGGTGAAGCTTTCTTT. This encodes CASSPRQVEGEAFF.

The CDR3 sequence is CASSLFGPGSHGYTF. DNA for the CDR3: TGTGCCAGCAGCCTATTCGGACCTGGGAGCCATGGCTACACCTTC. The chain combines TRBV2 with TRBJ1-2; D gene ambiguous. Germline CDR1 and CDR2: SNHLY and FYNNEI. The CDR3 has 15 amino acids. The ends were cut back, 6 bases at V and 6 bases at J, with 20 bases in the middle.

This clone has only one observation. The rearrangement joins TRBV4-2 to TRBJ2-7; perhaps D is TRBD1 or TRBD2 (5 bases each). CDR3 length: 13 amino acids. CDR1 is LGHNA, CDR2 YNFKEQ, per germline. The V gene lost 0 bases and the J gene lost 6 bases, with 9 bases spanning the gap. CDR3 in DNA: TGTGCCAGCAGCCAAGATACGGGGACCGAGCAGTACTTC. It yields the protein CASSQDTGTEQYF.

The CDR3 loop is CASSQGRWVGEQYF. CDR3 nucleotide sequence: TGTGCCAGCAGCCAAGGGCGGTGGGTTGGCGAGCAGTACTTC. The chain recombines TRBV3-1 (or the pseudogene TRBV3-2) with TRBJ2-7; no clear D gene. Per germline, CDR1 LGHDT and CDR2 YNNKEL (reference sequence). The ends were cut back, 1 base at V and 6 bases at J, with 13 bases in the middle. The CDR3 sequence is 14 residues long.

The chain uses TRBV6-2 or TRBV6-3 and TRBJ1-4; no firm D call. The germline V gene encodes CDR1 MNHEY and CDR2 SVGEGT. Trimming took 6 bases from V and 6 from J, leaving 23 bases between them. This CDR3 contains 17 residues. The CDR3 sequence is CASSPLGSAREDEKLFF. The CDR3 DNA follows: TGTGCCAGCAGCCCCTTGGGGTCGGCCCGAGAGGATGAAAAACTGTTTTTT.

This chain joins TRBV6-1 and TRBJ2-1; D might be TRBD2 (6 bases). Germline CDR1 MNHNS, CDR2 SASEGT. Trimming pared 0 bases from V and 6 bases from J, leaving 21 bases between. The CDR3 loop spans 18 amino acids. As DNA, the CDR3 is TGTGCCAGCAGTGAAGCGCGGGTAGGCGGGATCTTCGGCAATGAGCAGTTCTTC. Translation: CASSEARVGGIFGNEQFF.

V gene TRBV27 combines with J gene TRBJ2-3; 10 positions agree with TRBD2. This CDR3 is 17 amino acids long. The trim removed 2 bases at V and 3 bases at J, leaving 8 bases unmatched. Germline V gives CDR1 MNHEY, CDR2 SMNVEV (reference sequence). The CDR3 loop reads CASSLQRTSGTTDTQYF. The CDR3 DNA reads TGTGCCAGCAGTTTACAAAGGACTAGCGGAACTACAGATACGCAGTATTTT.

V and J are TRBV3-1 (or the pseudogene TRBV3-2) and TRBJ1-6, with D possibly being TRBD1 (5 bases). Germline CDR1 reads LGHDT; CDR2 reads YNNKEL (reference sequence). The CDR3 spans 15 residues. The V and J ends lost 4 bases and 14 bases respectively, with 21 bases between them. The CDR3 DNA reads TGTGCCAGCAGCCCGACTCGAGGGGATGGGGTCACCCTCCACTTT. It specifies CASSPTRGDGVTLHF.

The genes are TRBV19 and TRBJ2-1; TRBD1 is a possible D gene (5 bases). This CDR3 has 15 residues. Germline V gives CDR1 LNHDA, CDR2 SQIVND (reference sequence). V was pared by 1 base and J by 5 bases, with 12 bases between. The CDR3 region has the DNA TGTGCCAGTAGTATAGCTAGGGGCCTCAACAATGAGCAGTTCTTC. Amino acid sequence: CASSIARGLNNEQFF.

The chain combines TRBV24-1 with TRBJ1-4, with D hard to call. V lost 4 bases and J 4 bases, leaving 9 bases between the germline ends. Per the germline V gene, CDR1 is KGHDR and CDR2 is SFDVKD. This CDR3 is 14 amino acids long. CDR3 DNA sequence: TGTGCCACCAGTGACCCCGCCAGTAATGAAAAACTGTTTTTT. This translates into CATSDPASNEKLFF.

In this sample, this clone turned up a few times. This CDR3 reads CASSYGQGGFYEQYF. CDR3 DNA: TGTGCCAGCAGTTACGGACAGGGAGGCTTCTACGAGCAGTACTTC. The gene calls are TRBV6-5 and TRBJ2-7; 8 bases map to TRBD1. CDR3 length equals 15 residues. J gave up 3 bases and V 2 bases, and 6 bases lay outside the gene matches. Per germline, CDR1 MNHEY and CDR2 SVGAGI.

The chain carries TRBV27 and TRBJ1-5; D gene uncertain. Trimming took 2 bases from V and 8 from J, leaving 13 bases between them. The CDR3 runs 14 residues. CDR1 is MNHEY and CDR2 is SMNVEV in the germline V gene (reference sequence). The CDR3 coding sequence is TGTGCCAGCAGTTTACTTTGGGGTGCGGAGCCCCAGCATTTT. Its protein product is CASSLLWGAEPQHF.

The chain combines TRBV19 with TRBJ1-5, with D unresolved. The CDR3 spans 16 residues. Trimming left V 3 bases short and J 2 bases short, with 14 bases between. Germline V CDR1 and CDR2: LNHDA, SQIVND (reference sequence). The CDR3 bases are TGTGCCAGTAGTATTGGGCCAGGTGGCGGCAATCAGCCCCAGCATTTT. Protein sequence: CASSIGPGGGNQPQHF.

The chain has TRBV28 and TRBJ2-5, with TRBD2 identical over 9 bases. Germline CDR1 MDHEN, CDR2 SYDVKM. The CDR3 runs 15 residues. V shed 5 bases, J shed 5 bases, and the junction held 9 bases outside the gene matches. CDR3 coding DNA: TGTGCCAGCAGTCCGGCGGGAGGGAGGGGCGAGACCCAGTACTTC. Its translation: CASSPAGGRGETQYF.

CDR3: CASSYTGSWAGNQPQHF. The CDR3 region has the DNA TGTGCCAGCAGCTATACCGGTTCTTGGGCGGGCAATCAGCCCCAGCATTTT. This sequence joins TRBV5-6 and TRBJ1-5; D is uncertain. The germline V gene has CDR1 SGHDT and CDR2 YYEEEE. V was trimmed by 3 bases and J by 2 bases, leaving 18 bases between them. The length of the CDR3 is 17 residues.

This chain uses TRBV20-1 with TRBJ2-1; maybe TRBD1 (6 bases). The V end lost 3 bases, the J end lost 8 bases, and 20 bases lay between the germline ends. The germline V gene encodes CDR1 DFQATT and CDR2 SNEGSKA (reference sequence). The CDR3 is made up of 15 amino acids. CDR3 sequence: CSASDPTGPRDEQFF. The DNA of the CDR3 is TGCAGTGCTAGTGACCCGACAGGACCTCGGGATGAGCAGTTCTTC.

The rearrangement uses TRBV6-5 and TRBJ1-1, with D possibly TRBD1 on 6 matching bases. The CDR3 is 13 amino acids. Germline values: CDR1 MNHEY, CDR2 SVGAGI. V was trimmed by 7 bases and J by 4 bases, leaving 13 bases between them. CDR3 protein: CASTKQGTTEAFF. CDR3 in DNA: TGTGCCAGCACTAAACAGGGTACCACTGAAGCTTTCTTT.

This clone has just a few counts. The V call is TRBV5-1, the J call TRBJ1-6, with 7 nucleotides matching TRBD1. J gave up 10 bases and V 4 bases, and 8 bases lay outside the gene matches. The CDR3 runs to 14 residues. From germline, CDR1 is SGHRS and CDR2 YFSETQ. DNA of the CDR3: TGCGCCAGCAGCCCCGGGACAGCTGGGTCACCCCTCCACTTT. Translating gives CASSPGTAGSPLHF.

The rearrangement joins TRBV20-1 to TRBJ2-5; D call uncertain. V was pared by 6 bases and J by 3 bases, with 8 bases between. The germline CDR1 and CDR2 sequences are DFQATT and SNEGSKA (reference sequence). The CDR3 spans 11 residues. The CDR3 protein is CSATKKETQYF. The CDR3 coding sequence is TGCAGTGCAACTAAAAAAGAGACCCAGTACTTC.

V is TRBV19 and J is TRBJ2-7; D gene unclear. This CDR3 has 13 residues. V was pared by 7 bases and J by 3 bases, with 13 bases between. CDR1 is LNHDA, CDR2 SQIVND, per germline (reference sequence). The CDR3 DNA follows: TGTGCCAGTACCCCCGGCCTGGGCTACGAGCAGTACTTC. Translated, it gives CASTPGLGYEQYF.

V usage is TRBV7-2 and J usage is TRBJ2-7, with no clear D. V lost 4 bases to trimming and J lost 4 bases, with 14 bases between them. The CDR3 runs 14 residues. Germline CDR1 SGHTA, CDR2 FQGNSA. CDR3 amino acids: CASSSGGSLYEQYF. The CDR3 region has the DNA TGTGCCAGCAGCTCCGGTGGATCCCTGTACGAGCAGTACTTC.

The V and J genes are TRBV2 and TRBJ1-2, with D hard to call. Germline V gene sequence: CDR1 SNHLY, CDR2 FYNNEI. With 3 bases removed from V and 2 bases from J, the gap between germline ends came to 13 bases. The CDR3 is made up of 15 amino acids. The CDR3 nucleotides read TGTGCCAGCAGTGACTTCAGCTCGAACAACTATGGCTACACCTTC. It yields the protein CASSDFSSNNYGYTF.

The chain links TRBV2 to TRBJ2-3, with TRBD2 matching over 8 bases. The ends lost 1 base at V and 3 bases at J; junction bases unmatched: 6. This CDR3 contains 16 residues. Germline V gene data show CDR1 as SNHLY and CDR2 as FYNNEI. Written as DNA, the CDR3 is TGTGCCAGCAGTGAAGGGCCGAGCGGGAGAACAGATACGCAGTATTTT. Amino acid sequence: CASSEGPSGRTDTQYF. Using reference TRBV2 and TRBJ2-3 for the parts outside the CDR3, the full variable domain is EPEVTQTPSHQVTQMGQEVILRCVPISNHLYFYWYRQILGQKVEFLVSFYNNEISEKSEIFDDQFSVERPDGSNFTLKIRSTKLEDSAMYFCASSEGPSGRTDTQYFGPGTRLTVL.

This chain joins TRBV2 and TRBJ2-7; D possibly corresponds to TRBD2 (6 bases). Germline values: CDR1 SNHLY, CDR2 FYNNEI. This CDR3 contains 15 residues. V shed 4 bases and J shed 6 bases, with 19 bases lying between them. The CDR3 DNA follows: TGTGCCAGCAGTGTCCGGCGGGACTCTTTTAGCGAGCAGTACTTC. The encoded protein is CASSVRRDSFSEQYF.

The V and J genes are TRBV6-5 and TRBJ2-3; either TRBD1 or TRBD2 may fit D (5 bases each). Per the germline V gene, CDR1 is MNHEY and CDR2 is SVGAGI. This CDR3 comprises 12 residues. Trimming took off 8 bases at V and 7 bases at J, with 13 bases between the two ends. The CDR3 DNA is TGTGCCAGCGGCTACGGGACCAATACGCAGTATTTT. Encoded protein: CASGYGTNTQYF.